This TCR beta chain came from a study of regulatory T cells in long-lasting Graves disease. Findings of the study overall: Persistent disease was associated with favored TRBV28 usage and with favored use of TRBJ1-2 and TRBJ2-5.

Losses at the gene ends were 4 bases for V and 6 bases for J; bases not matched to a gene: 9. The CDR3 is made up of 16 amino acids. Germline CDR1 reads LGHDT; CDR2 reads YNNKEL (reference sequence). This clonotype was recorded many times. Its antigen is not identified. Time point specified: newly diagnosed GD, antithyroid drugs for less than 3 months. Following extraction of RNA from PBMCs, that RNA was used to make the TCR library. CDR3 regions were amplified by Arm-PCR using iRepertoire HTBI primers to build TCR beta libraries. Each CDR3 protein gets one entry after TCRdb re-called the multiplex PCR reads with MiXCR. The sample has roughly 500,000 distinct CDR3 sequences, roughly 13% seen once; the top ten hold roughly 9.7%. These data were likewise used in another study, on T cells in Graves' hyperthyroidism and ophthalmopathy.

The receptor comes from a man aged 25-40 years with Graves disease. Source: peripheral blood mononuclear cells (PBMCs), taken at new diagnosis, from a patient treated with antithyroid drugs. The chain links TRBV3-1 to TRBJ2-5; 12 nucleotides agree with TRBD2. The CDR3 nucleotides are TGTGCCAGCAGCCTAGGACTAGCGGGAAAAATCAAGACCCAGTACTTC. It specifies CASSLGLAGKIKTQYF.